One sample yielded the 12 T cell receptor beta chains listed below, sequenced in a study of T cell responses to AZD1222 COVID-19 vaccine. Libraries were prepared by immunoSEQ multiplex PCR; TCRdb keeps only in-frame clonotypes and omits some of them. The sample has some 130,000 clones, more than 85% seen once; the top ten hold over 2.5%. Sequencing used peripheral blood, obtained on day 0 of AZD1222 vaccination. All receptors come from an adult in good health.

The chain recombines TRBV5-1 with TRBJ1-4; possible D gene TRBD1, 5 bases. The CDR3 is 14 residues long. In germline, CDR1 is SGHRS, CDR2 YFSETQ. V was clipped by 4 bases and J by 7 bases, with 14 bases between them. This chain's CDR3 is CASSAGAEGEKLFF. The CDR3 nucleotides are TGCGCCAGCAGCGCCGGGGCCGAGGGTGAAAAACTGTTTTTT.

The chain links TRBV14 to TRBJ2-1; TRBD2 agrees at 8 bases. CDR1 is SGHDN and CDR2 is FVKESK in the germline V gene. The CDR3 has 15 residues. Trimming at V came to 4 bases and at J to 2 bases, leaving 4 bases not matched to a gene. The DNA for the CDR3 is TGTGCCAGCAGCCCTAGCGGGTTTACCTACAATGAGCAGTTCTTC. Its protein product is CASSPSGFTYNEQFF.

The chain links TRBV19 to TRBJ1-1; D is possibly TRBD1 (6 bases). The CDR3 covers 14 residues. Per the germline V gene, CDR1 is LNHDA and CDR2 is SQIVND (reference sequence). Trimming cost V 5 bases and J 4 bases, with 14 bases left between them. This chain's CDR3 is CASSPSGGLTEAFF. As DNA, the CDR3 is TGTGCCAGTAGTCCTAGTGGGGGGCTCACTGAAGCTTTCTTT. Variable domain in full (rest from reference TRBV19 and TRBJ1-1): DGGITQSPKYLFRKEGQNVTLSCEQNLNHDAMYWYRQDPGQGLRLIYYSQIVNDFQKGDIAEGYSVSREKKESFPLTVTSAQKNPTAFYLCASSPSGGLTEAFFGQGTRLTVV.

The V gene is TRBV3-1 (or the pseudogene TRBV3-2), the J gene TRBJ1-1; D remains unclear. The length of the CDR3 is 15 residues. Germline CDR1 reads LGHDT; CDR2 reads YNNKEL (reference sequence). V was pared by 1 base and J by 3 bases, with 12 bases between. CDR3 coding DNA: TGTGCCAGCAGCCAAGCCCACTTGGGGTACACTGAAGCTTTCTTT. Its protein product is CASSQAHLGYTEAFF.

This clone was recorded once. This chain uses TRBV6-2 or TRBV6-3 with TRBJ2-1; no firm D call. V gave up 5 bases and J gave up 7 bases, with 21 bases separating them. The CDR3 has 16 residues. Germline CDR1 reads MNHEY; CDR2 reads SVGEGT. CDR3 nucleotides: TGTGCCAGCAGTCCAATTACCCGCCTTTTGGGGAATGAGCAGTTCTTC. Encoded protein: CASSPITRLLGNEQFF.

The V and J genes are TRBV27 and TRBJ2-1, with D maybe TRBD1 (6 bases). This CDR3 comprises 15 residues. Between the trimmed V and J ends, which lost 6 bases and 6 bases, there was a span of 18 bases. CDR1 MNHEY and CDR2 SMNVEV come from the germline V gene (reference sequence). The chain's CDR3 is CASSLGQRPINEQFF. The CDR3 bases are TGTGCCAGCAGCCTCGGACAGCGCCCCATCAATGAGCAGTTCTTC.

This clone was observed a single time. CDR3 nucleotide sequence: TGTGCCAGCAGTGAACTATCTGGGGCCAACGTCCTGACTTTC. It is translated as CASSELSGANVLTF. This rearrangement joins TRBV2 to TRBJ2-6, with unresolved D. CDR1 is SNHLY, CDR2 FYNNEI, per germline. V lost 2 bases, J lost 1 base, and 3 bases lay in between. The CDR3 totals 14 residues.

To note about this clone: Because the CDR3's place on the DNA is in doubt, the DNA is left out and the CDR3 is given as listed by TCRdb. The CDR3 protein is CASSEAGQELGSCFF. V usage is TRBV2 and J usage is TRBJ2-2; the D call of TRBD1 is as the table states it, not checked on the DNA. Per the germline V gene, CDR1 is SNHLY and CDR2 is FYNNEI. Inclusive of both ends, the CDR3 amounts to 15 amino acids.

This clone was detected a few times. The chain couples TRBV10-3 to TRBJ1-2, with a tentative D call TRBD1 (6 bases). The CDR3 runs 13 residues. Trimming shortened V by 6 bases and J by 7 bases, and 15 bases separated the two germline ends. Germline CDR1 reads ENHRY; CDR2 reads SYGVKD. Written as DNA, the CDR3 is TGTGCCATCAGCCCCGGGACAAGGCTTGGCTACACCTTC. This codes for CAISPGTRLGYTF.

This chain links TRBV7-3 with TRBJ2-1, with TRBD2 matching 7 bases. CDR3 length: 15 amino acids. Losses at the gene ends were 2 bases for V and 6 bases for J; bases not matched to a gene: 7. Germline V CDR1 and CDR2: SGHTA, FQGTGA. CDR3 residues: CASSLGLGFGNEQFF. The CDR3 coding sequence is TGTGCCAGCAGCTTAGGACTAGGTTTTGGCAATGAGCAGTTCTTC.

This chain connects TRBV19 to TRBJ2-7; D assignment may be TRBD1 or TRBD2 (7 bases each). This CDR3 has 12 residues. V lost 3 bases to trimming and J lost 6 bases, with 9 bases between them. Germline values: CDR1 LNHDA, CDR2 SQIVND (reference sequence). Here the CDR3 DNA reads TGTGCCAGTAGTATCAGGGGGGGCGAGCAGTACTTC. This gives the protein CASSIRGGEQYF.

The chain joins TRBV7-9 to TRBJ1-2, with 9 positions matching TRBD1. The ends lost 3 bases at V and 6 bases at J; junction bases unmatched: 2. This CDR3 region has 13 residues. The germline CDR1 and CDR2 sequences are SEHNR and FQNEAQ (reference sequence). The chain's CDR3 is CASSFRDRDGYTF. In DNA form, the CDR3 reads TGTGCCAGCAGCTTCCGGGACAGGGATGGCTACACCTTC.